These T cell receptor beta chains were read from a single sample in a study of blood T cell repertoires in COVID-19. TCRdb keeps only in-frame clones here, not all; method: immunoSEQ multiplex PCR. This sample has a few hundred thousand clones; 85% occur once, and the top ten carry 3.5% to 4%. Sequencing was carried out using peripheral blood. All receptors derive from a woman between 18 and 29 years old with acute or convalescent COVID-19. Each CDR3 is given with its conserved first and last residue. A D gene is named only where the DNA matches it firmly. Size values are once, few and many counts, or a class for expanded clones, and some rows have none.

size	D	V	J	CDR3	DNA
NA	NA	TRBV10-3	TRBJ1-3	CAISEFPGQQLVSGNTIYF	TGTGCCATCAGTGAGTTCCCTGGGCAGCAGCTTGTCTCTGGAAACACCATATATTTT
NA	TRBD2	TRBV2	TRBJ2-1	CASSERLAGDHEQFF	TGTGCCAGCAGTGAAAGACTAGCGGGAGATCATGAGCAGTTCTTC
NA	TRBD1	TRBV11-2	TRBJ1-1	CASSFQGAPEAFF	TGTGCCAGCAGCTTCCAGGGGGCCCCTGAAGCTTTCTTT
NA	NA	TRBV2	TRBJ1-4	CASLSISGATNEKLFF	TGTGCCAGTCTATCCATTTCAGGGGCAACTAATGAAAAACTGTTTTTT
NA	TRBD1	TRBV5-5	TRBJ2-7	CASSGSGGPYEQYF	TGTGCCAGCAGCGGATCAGGGGGCCCCTACGAGCAGTACTTC
NA	TRBD1	TRBV19	TRBJ1-2	CASSIRGPYGYTF	TGTGCCAGTAGTATCAGGGGGCCCTATGGCTACACCTTC
NA	NA	TRBV10-1	TRBJ1-2	CASSEGGSDRANYGYTF	TGCGCCAGCAGTGAGGGGGGGAGCGACAGAGCTAACTATGGCTACACCTTC
NA	NA	TRBV5-1	TRBJ2-7	CASSLGGFGDEQYF	TGCGCCAGCAGCTTGGGAGGTTTCGGCGACGAGCAGTACTTC
NA	NA	TRBV9	TRBJ2-1	CASSVRGGGNEQFF	TGTGCCAGCAGCGTAAGGGGAGGAGGGAATGAGCAGTTCTTC
NA	TRBD1	TRBV3-1/TRBV3-2	TRBJ1-4	CASSHRGEKLFF	TGTGCCAGCAGTCACAGGGGGGAAAAACTGTTTTTT
NA	NA	TRBV28	TRBJ2-7	CASSFGQVSYEQYF	TGTGCCAGCAGTTTTGGGCAGGTCTCCTACGAGCAGTACTTC
NA	NA	TRBV27	TRBJ2-7	CASRIQNYAYEQYF	TGTGCCAGCAGGATACAGAATTACGCCTACGAGCAGTACTTC
once	NA	TRBV2	TRBJ2-7	CASSPRTETYEQYF	TGTGCCAGCAGCCCGAGAACAGAGACCTACGAGCAGTACTTC
NA	NA	TRBV10-1	TRBJ1-6	CASSLPPRGSPLHF	TGCGCCAGCAGTCTTCCCCCCAGGGGCTCACCCCTCCACTTT
NA	NA	TRBV2	TRBJ1-6	CASDEGRYNSPLHF	TGTGCCAGCGACGAGGGAAGGTATAATTCACCCCTCCACTTT
NA	TRBD1	TRBV24-1	TRBJ2-1	CATSESGTALNEQFF	TGTGCCACCAGTGAATCCGGGACAGCACTCAATGAGCAGTTCTTC
NA	TRBD1	TRBV13	TRBJ1-1	CASEAGTGKPEAFF	TGTGCCAGCGAAGCCGGGACAGGGAAACCTGAAGCTTTCTTT
NA	TRBD2	TRBV28	TRBJ2-7	CASSRTSGSYEQYF	TGTGCCAGCAGTCGAACTAGCGGCTCCTACGAGCAGTACTTC
NA	NA	TRBV5-1	TRBJ1-6	CASSSSYRDSPLHF	TGCGCCAGCAGCTCTTCTTACAGGGATTCACCCCTCCACTTT
NA	TRBD1	TRBV12-3/TRBV12-4	TRBJ1-6	CAVGQGNSPLHF	TGTGCCGTAGGACAGGGTAATTCACCCCTCCACTTT
NA	TRBD1	TRBV29-1	TRBJ1-1	CSGQGWNTEAFF	TGCAGCGGACAGGGGTGGAACACTGAAGCTTTCTTT
NA	NA	TRBV29-1	TRBJ1-1	CSAREWGGNTEAFF	TGCAGCGCCCGGGAGTGGGGCGGGAACACTGAAGCTTTCTTT
NA	NA	TRBV7-9	TRBJ1-1	CASSRGGEVTEAFF	TGTGCCAGCAGCCGAGGCGGGGAAGTCACTGAAGCTTTCTTT
NA	TRBD1	TRBV28	TRBJ1-1	CASSPRTGMNTEAFF	TGTGCCAGCAGTCCCAGGACAGGGATGAACACTGAAGCTTTCTTT
NA	NA	TRBV12-3/TRBV12-4	TRBJ1-6	CASRFGESPLHF	TGTGCCAGCAGATTTGGGGAGTCACCCCTCCACTTT
NA	NA	TRBV9	TRBJ1-5	CASSVGGESNQPQHF	TGTGCCAGCAGCGTAGGTGGTGAGAGCAATCAGCCCCAGCATTTT
few	NA	TRBV27	TRBJ2-7	CASSPLTASSYEQYF	TGTGCCAGCAGTCCGTTGACAGCGAGCTCCTACGAGCAGTACTTC
NA	TRBD1	TRBV19	TRBJ2-7	CASRRGQGSSYEQYF	TGTGCCAGTAGAAGGGGACAGGGCTCGTCCTACGAGCAGTACTTC
few	TRBD1	TRBV4-1	TRBJ1-2	CASSPINRGRTF	TGCGCCAGCAGCCCCATTAACAGGGGCCGGACCTTC
NA	NA	TRBV19	TRBJ1-2	CASRAGAGGYTF	TGTGCCAGTAGGGCAGGGGCCGGGGGCTACACCTTC
NA	NA	TRBV10-1	TRBJ1-5	CASSVQPQHF	TGCGCCAGCAGCGTGCAGCCCCAGCATTTT
NA	NA	TRBV4-1	TRBJ1-4	CASSRNGQIYNEKLFF	TGCGCCAGCAGCCGAAACGGACAGATCTATAATGAAAAACTGTTTTTT
NA	NA	TRBV5-1	TRBJ1-1	CASSIGSLSNTEAFF	TGCGCCAGCAGCATTGGCTCCCTTTCGAACACTGAAGCTTTCTTT
once	NA	TRBV4-1	TRBJ2-5	CASSQDRSGRGVQETQYF	TGCGCCAGCAGCCAAGATCGGTCGGGCAGGGGGGTCCAAGAGACCCAGTACTTC
NA	NA	TRBV19	TRBJ1-5	CASSPPLGHLGQPQHF	TGTGCCAGTAGTCCTCCCCTGGGGCACCTGGGTCAGCCCCAGCATTTT
NA	NA	TRBV6-5	TRBJ1-2	CASSRDTTYGYTF	TGTGCCAGCAGCCGCGACACCACCTATGGCTACACCTTC
NA	TRBD1	TRBV5-1	TRBJ1-4	CASSTTGAGEKLFF	TGCGCCAGCAGCACGACAGGGGCAGGGGAAAAACTGTTTTTT
few	NA	TRBV6-5	TRBJ1-1	CATLREGGRMEAFF	TGTGCCACTCTAAGGGAGGGGGGGCGTATGGAAGCTTTCTTT
NA	NA	TRBV6-5	TRBJ1-1	CASSYLFDTANTEAFF	TGTGCCAGCAGTTACCTATTCGACACCGCGAACACTGAAGCTTTCTTT
NA	TRBD2	TRBV18	TRBJ2-1	CASSPFSGGYNEQFF	TGTGCCAGCTCACCGTTCTCGGGGGGCTACAATGAGCAGTTCTTC
NA	NA	TRBV6-1	TRBJ2-7	CASSEMGGSYEQYF	TGTGCCAGCAGTGAAATGGGGGGCTCCTACGAGCAGTACTTC
NA	TRBD2	TRBV19	TRBJ2-5	CASSMSLLAGVQETQYF	TGTGCCAGTAGTATGTCCCTCCTAGCGGGAGTACAAGAGACCCAGTACTTC
NA	TRBD1	TRBV27	TRBJ2-7	CASSFYLPGQGGEQYF	TGTGCCAGCAGTTTCTACCTTCCGGGACAGGGTGGCGAGCAGTACTTC
NA	NA	TRBV19	TRBJ2-4	CASWGKAKNIQYF	TGTGCCAGTTGGGGCAAAGCCAAAAACATTCAGTACTTC
few	TRBD2	TRBV6-1	TRBJ2-1	CASSEIAGGYNEQFF	TGTGCCAGCAGTGAAATAGCGGGGGGGTACAATGAGCAGTTCTTC
NA	NA	TRBV5-5	TRBJ2-4	CASSLEGMENIQYF	TGTGCCAGCAGCTTGGAGGGGATGGAAAACATTCAGTACTTC
NA	NA	TRBV2	TRBJ1-1	CASSVAPRDTEAFF	TGTGCCAGCAGTGTCGCTCCCCGGGACACTGAAGCTTTCTTT
NA	NA	TRBV7-9	TRBJ1-3	CASSITGRGNTIYF	TGTGCCAGCAGCATAACAGGGAGAGGAAACACCATATATTTT